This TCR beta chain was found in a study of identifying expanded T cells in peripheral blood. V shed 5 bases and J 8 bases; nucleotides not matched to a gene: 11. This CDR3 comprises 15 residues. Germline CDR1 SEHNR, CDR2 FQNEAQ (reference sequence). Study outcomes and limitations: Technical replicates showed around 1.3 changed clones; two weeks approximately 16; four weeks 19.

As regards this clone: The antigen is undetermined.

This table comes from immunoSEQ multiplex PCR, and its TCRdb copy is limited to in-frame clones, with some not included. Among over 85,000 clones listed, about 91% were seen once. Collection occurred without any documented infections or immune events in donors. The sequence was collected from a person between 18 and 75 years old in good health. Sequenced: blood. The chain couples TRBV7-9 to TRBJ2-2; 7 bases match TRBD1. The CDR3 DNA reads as TGTGCCAGCAGCCTTATCCTCGAGGGACAGGGGGAGCTGTTTTTT. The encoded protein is CASSLILEGQGELFF.